The following is a TCR beta chain sequence with its context. Its antigen is currently not known. Per-base quality was not reported, and no clone a single base away is much larger than it. The donors were healthy, HIV-negative adults with no recently reported acute infections or vaccinations. All donors were Caucasian adults living in Nashville, Tennessee, USA. Magnetic negative selection was used to enrich CD4+ T cells, after which naive cells were positively selected on CD45RA and the negative fraction became the memory subset. Blood was obtained by leukapheresis, after which PBMCs were separated by Ficoll-Histopaque density gradient centrifugation and cryopreserved in liquid nitrogen vapor phase. Purity and quantity of every magnetically sorted T cell population were checked by analytical flow cytometry. From each sorted fraction, genomic DNA was isolated and quantified by UV absorbance on a Nanodrop 2000c.

Using the deep immunoSEQ assay, multiplex PCR amplified TCR CDR3 regions from genomic DNA. Extracted genomic DNA from each cell subset was distributed evenly across all wells of several immunoSEQ 96-well plates, and each plate was treated as a replicate. For sorted subsets, 150 to 250 ng genomic DNA, equal to tens of thousands of T cell genomes, was loaded into each replicate PCR. The purified libraries were quantified using a Qubit 3.0 fluorometer, sized with a Bioanalyzer 2100, and then quantified again using the KAPA Library Quantification kit. Each immunoSEQ 96-well plate was sequenced on its own single-read 150-cycle Illumina NextSeq 550 flow cell. Turning to the authors' computational methods: The immunoSEQ output contained only junctional sequences without quality scores, so filtering could not match that applied to full-length reads. To assign V/J genes and CDR3, sequences were annotated against IMGT germline references using PyIR, a Python wrapper for IgBLAST v1.9. Reads were filtered out if the reads had weak V/J assignments (E-value above 1e-6), no CDR3, stop codons, out-of-frame junctions, or ambiguous translated residues. V3J clonotypes were defined by identical inferred V gene, J gene, and CDR3 amino acid sequence. Percentage overlap between repertoires was computed as shared unique clonotypes divided by the size of the smaller repertoire. Richness of each repertoire was evaluated using RTK rarefaction, the Chao1 estimator, and Recon v2.1 estimates of unobserved clonotypes. OLGA was used to compute generation probabilities for all TCRbeta clonotypes that the gDNA method yielded from a few donors. TCRdb re-hosts the immuneACCESS table, in-frame sequences only. Its copies lack some clones; in the studies checked, an unresolved V gene accounts for under half of them, and the cause for the rest is not known. That table is the source of V, J and clone size, and D and trimming were worked out from the DNA. For this sample the table gives around 700,000 clones, of which approximately 79% were detected only once. The ten most abundant clones make up 1.7% of the sample.

The data originate from a study of shared clonotypes between healthy human individuals (dated by TCRdb to 2020 to 2021). Broadly, across the study: The cohort comprised a couple of women and a few men aged 18 to 49 years. Libraries were prepared and TCR repertoires were sequenced by different laboratories using diverse techniques, in order to increase sequencing depth and limit assay-specific biases. Leukapheresis yielded between about 0.8 and 8.9 billion PBMCs per donor. The study deeply sequenced blood TCR repertoires of five healthy adults to estimate repertoire size and the extent of clonotype sharing between individuals. For each donor, CD4 naive and CD4 memory were each given three plates, CD8 naive was given two plates, and CD8 memory was given one plate. What the research found in general, with its limitations: Incomplete sequencing was indicated by rarefaction of sorted-subset datasets, despite the large sequencing depth. Based on pairwise subsampling, the degree of clonotype sharing among donors was expected to be affected by sequencing depth. When four donors were compared, the shared fraction of clonotypes was around 5% for naive CD4, roughly 3.3% for naive CD8, 2.3% for memory CD4, and around 0.4% for memory CD8. Higher generation probabilities were observed for clonotypes shared by all four sorted-subset donors than for non-shared clonotypes. Only blood was sampled, and tissue TCR repertoires likely differ from those in blood. Because the study included a small number of donors, the genetic and exposure-history diversity represented was limited. Estimated clonotype richness was generally larger for naive than for memory subsets.

Taken from the germline V gene, the CDR1 and CDR2 loops are SGHRS and YFSETQ. The CDR3 goes from the cysteine to the phenylalanine over 14 residues. The DNA shown is the 42-base CDR3, in frame from base 1. V is shortened by 2 bases, J by 3 bases, and the region joining them spans 9 bases. The receptor comes from a woman aged 25-40 years in good health. The chain employs TRBV5-1 and TRBJ2-1; possibly the D gene is TRBD2, per 5 matching bases. Sequences were obtained from memory CD4+ T cells sorted from blood. Taken with the paper, the label for cell subset or site translates to: CD45RA-negative fraction. Read as DNA, the sequence is TGCGCCAGCAGCTTACCCGGGGACTACAATGAGCAGTTCTTC. Translation gives CASSLPGDYNEQFF.